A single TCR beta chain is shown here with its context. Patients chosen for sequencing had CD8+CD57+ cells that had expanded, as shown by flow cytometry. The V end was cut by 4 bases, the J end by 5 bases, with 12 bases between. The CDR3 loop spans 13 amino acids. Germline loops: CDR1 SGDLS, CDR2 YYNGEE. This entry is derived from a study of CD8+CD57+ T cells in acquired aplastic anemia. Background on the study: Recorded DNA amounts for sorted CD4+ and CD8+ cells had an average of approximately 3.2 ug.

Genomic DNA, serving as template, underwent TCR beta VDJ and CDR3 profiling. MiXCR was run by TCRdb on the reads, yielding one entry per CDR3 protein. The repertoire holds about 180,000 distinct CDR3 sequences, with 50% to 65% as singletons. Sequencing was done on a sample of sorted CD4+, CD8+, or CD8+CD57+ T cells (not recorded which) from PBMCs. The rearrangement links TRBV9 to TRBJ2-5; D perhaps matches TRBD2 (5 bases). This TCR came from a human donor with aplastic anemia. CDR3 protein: CASSLGVRETQYF. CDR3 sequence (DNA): TGTGCCAGCAGCCTCGGGGTGAGGGAGACCCAGTACTTC.